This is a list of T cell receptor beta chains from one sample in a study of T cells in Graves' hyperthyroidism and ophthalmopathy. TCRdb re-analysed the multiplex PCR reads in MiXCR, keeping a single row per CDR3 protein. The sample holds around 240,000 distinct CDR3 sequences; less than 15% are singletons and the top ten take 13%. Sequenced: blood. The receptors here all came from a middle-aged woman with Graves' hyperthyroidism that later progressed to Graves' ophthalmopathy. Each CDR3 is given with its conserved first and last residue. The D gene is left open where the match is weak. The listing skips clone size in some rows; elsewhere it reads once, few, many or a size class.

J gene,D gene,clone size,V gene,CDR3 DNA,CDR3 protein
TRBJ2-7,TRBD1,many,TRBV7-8,TGTGCCAGCAGCTTAGGGGGGACAGGGGGTTACGAGCAGTACTTC,CASSLGGTGGYEQYF
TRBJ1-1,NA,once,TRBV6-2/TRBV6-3,TGTGCCAGCAAGCAACAGAAAGCCACTGAAGCTTTCTTT,CASKQQKATEAFF
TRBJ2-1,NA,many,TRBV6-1,TGTGCCAGCAGGGCTAGCGCCTACAATGAGCAGTTCTTC,CASRASAYNEQFF
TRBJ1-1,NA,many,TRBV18,TGTGCCAGCTCACCGTTAACAGACCCTGAAGCTTTCTTT,CASSPLTDPEAFF
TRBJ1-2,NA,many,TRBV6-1,TGTGCCAGCAGCCCCGGAGGGGTGGGAGGCTACACCTTC,CASSPGGVGGYTF
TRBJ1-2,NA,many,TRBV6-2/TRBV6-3,TGTGCCAGCAGTCGCCCCAGCGGGCGAAACTATGGCTACACCTTC,CASSRPSGRNYGYTF
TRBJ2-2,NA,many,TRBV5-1,TGCGCCAGCAGCTTGGCTTTGAGCGGGGAGCTGTTTTTT,CASSLALSGELFF
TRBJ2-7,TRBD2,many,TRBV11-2,TGTGCCAGCAGCTTAGAAACTAGCGACTCCTACGAGCAGTACTTC,CASSLETSDSYEQYF
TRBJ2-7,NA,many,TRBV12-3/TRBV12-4,TGTGCCGCAGGCAGGAGCTCCTACGAGCAGTACTTC,CAAGRSSYEQYF
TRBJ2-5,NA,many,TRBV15,TGTGCCACCAGCCTGGATCGGGGAACAGAGACCCAGTACTTC,CATSLDRGTETQYF
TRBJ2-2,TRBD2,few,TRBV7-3,TGTGCCAGCAGCTTAAACGGGGGGATGTTAGCCGGGGAGCTGTTTTTT,CASSLNGGMLAGELFF
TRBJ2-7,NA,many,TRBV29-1,TGCAGCGTGCTGACTGATACCTACGAGCAGTACTTC,CSVLTDTYEQYF
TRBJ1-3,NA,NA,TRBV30,TGTGCCTGGAGTGGGTGGGTCTATCCATCTGGAAACACCATATATTTT,CAWSGWVYPSGNTIYF
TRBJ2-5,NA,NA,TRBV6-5,TGTGCCAGCAGTCACGGCGCAAGCAGGGATTTATACCAAGAGACCCAGTACTTC,CASSHGASRDLYQETQYF
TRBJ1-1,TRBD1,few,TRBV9,TGTGCCAGCAGTCCTGGACAGGGCCATGAAGCTTTCTTT,CASSPGQGHEAFF
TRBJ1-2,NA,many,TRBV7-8,TGTGCCAGCAGCTTGACAGCTGGATTTTATGGCTACACCTTC,CASSLTAGFYGYTF
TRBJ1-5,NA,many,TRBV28,TGTGCCAGCAGCTCGGGAGCTAACTTCTTACGGAGCAATCAGCCCCAGCATTTT,CASSSGANFLRSNQPQHF
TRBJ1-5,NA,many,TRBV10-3,TGTGCCATCAGTGAGCAGGGCAGGGCAATGCAGCCCCAGCATTTT,CAISEQGRAMQPQHF
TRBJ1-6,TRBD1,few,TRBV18,TGTGCCAGCTCCGGAAGCGGGACAGGGGATTTATATAATTCACCCCTCCACTTT,CASSGSGTGDLYNSPLHF
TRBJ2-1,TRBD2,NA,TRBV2,TGTGCCAGCAGTCTGACTAGCGGGAGTCTGTATGAGCAGTTCTTC,CASSLTSGSLYEQFF
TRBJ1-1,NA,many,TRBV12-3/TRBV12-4,TGTGCCAGCAGTTTTCGTATGAGGGGCCGAAGCCGAGAAGCTTTCTTT,CASSFRMRGRSREAFF
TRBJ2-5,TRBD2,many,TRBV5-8,TGTGCCAGCAGCTTGTTGTTCCTAGCGGGAGTCCAAGAGACCCAGTACTTC,CASSLLFLAGVQETQYF
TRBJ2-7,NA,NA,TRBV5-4,TGTGCCAGCAGCTTGTGGGGGTCAGCAACGCACGAGCAGTACTTC,CASSLWGSATHEQYF
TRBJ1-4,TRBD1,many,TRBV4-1,TGCGCCAGCAGCCAAGTGACAGGGGTGGAAAAACTGTTTTTT,CASSQVTGVEKLFF
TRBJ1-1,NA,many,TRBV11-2,TGTGCCAGCAGCTTAGATCGGGGGGATGAAGCTTTCTTT,CASSLDRGDEAFF
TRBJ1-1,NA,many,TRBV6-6,TGTGCCAGCAGTTACCGTGACACTGAAGCTTTCTTT,CASSYRDTEAFF
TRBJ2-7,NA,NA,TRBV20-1,TGCAGTGCTAGAGACAGCCCAGGGTGGGACTACGAGCAGTACTTC,CSARDSPGWDYEQYF
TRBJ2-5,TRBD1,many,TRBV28,TGTGCCAGCAGTCCCTGGGACAGGCGGCAAGAGACCCAGTACTTC,CASSPWDRRQETQYF
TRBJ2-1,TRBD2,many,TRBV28,TGTGCCAGCAGTCCCGGACTAGTCTACAATGAGCAGTTCTTC,CASSPGLVYNEQFF
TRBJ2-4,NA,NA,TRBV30,TGTGCCTGGAGTGTAGGCCGTGGGCTAGCAGGAAACATTCAGTACTTC,CAWSVGRGLAGNIQYF
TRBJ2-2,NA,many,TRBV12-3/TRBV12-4,TGTGCCAGCAGTTACTCCGGGGAGCTGTTTTTT,CASSYSGELFF
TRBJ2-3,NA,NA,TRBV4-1,TGCGCCAGCAGCCCCGGGGACGCGACAGATACGCAGTATTTT,CASSPGDATDTQYF
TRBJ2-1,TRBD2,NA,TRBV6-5,TGTGCCAGCAGTTTTGTAGCGGGAGAATTGGAGTTCTTC,CASSFVAGELEFF
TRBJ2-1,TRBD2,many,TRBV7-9,TGTGCCAGCAGCTTACCATATCGACTAGCGGGTTCCTACAATGAGCAGTTCTTC,CASSLPYRLAGSYNEQFF
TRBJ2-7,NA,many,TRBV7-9,TGTGCCAGCAGCTCGCTCGCGGATATTTACGAGCAGTACTTC,CASSSLADIYEQYF
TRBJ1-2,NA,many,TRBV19,TGTGCCAGTAGGGAGGAGGGGCGACACTATGGCTACACCTTC,CASREEGRHYGYTF
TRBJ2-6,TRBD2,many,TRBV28,TGTGCCAGCAGCTCAGCGGGGGCGGGAGGGGCCAACGTCCTGACTTTC,CASSSAGAGGANVLTF
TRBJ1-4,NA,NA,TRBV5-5,TGTGCCAGCAGCCCCGGGACAATCTTTAATGAAAAACTGTTTTTT,CASSPGTIFNEKLFF
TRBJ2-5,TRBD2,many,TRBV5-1,TGCGCCAGCAGCTCGACGACTAGCGGGAGTGCGGAGACCCAGTACTTC,CASSSTTSGSAETQYF
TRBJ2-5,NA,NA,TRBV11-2,TGTGCCAGCAGCCAGGACAGGACCCAGTACTTC,CASSQDRTQYF
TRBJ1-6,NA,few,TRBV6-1,TGTGCCAGCATGTGGGCATTGGGGTCCGGTTCACCCCTCCACTTT,CASMWALGSGSPLHF
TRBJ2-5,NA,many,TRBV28,TGTGCCAGCAGTAAACCCAACGGGCGAGCGCAAGAGACCCAGTACTTC,CASSKPNGRAQETQYF
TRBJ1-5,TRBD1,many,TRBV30,TGTGCCTGGAGTGTACAGGGGGATCAGCCCCAGCATTTT,CAWSVQGDQPQHF
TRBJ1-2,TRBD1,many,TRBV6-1,TGTGCCAGCAGTGAAGACGGACAGGGAGGGCTCTATGGCTACACCTTC,CASSEDGQGGLYGYTF